Each of the 17 T cell receptor beta chains below was sequenced from the same sample in a study of T cells after yellow fever vaccination. Each CDR3 protein gets one entry after TCRdb re-called the 5' RACE reads with MiXCR. The table records a few hundred thousand distinct CDR3 sequences, approximately 10% of them present only once. Sequencing was performed on PBMCs, taken on the day of the first yellow fever vaccination. These receptors all come from a man aged 18 to 30 who received the YFV17D yellow fever vaccine.

V usage is TRBV12-3 or TRBV12-4 and J usage is TRBJ2-1; D unresolved. The CDR3 has 14 residues. V was shortened by 6 bases and J by 0 bases, with 9 bases between the two germline ends. CDR3 residues: CASRMGFSYNEQFF. The CDR3 nucleotides read TGTGCCAGCAGGATGGGGTTCTCCTACAATGAGCAGTTCTTC.

This clonotype was observed a handful of times. The V call is TRBV5-1, the J call TRBJ2-3; D is uncertain. Trimming left V 0 bases short and J 3 bases short, with 8 bases between. Germline V gene sequence: CDR1 SGHRS, CDR2 YFSETQ. The CDR3 extends over 14 amino acids. The CDR3 spells CASSLEKGTDTQYF. The CDR3 DNA sequence: TGCGCCAGCAGCTTGGAGAAGGGTACAGATACGCAGTATTTT.

This clonotype showed up just a few times. V gene TRBV10-1 combines with J gene TRBJ2-3; 10 nucleotides line up with TRBD2. V was pared by 5 bases and J by 7 bases, with 3 bases of the junction left unmatched. CDR1 and CDR2 (germline): WNHNN, SYGVQD (reference sequence). This CDR3 has 13 amino acids. The CDR3 DNA reads TGCGCCAGCAGTAGCGGGGGGGCCAATACGCAGTATTTT. Protein: CASSSGGANTQYF.

The J gene is TRBJ2-7, the V gene TRBV2; TRBD2 aligns across 14 bases. CDR3 size: 15 residues. CDR1 and CDR2 (germline): SNHLY, FYNNEI. The trim removed 4 bases at V and 3 bases at J, leaving 2 bases unmatched. CDR3 sequence: CASSGLAGGLYEQYV. The DNA of the CDR3 is TGTGCCAGCAGTGGACTAGCGGGGGGGCTCTACGAGCAGTACGTC.

A word on this clonotype: It may be a read error: a sequence one base away is much more abundant. Because the CDR3 is missing its conserved closing phenylalanine or tryptophan, this is likely a read error. V is TRBV5-1 and J is TRBJ2-5; D could derive from TRBD1 or TRBD2 (5 bases each). CDR1 and CDR2 (germline): SGHRS, YFSETQ. V lost 5 bases to trimming and J lost 2 bases, with 13 bases between them. This CDR3 contains 14 residues. The CDR3 loop is CASRSGTEQETQYY. CDR3 in DNA: TGCGCCAGCAGATCCGGGACGGAACAAGAGACCCAGTACTAC.

Only a few counts were recorded for this clonotype. The rearrangement links TRBV15 to TRBJ1-3; TRBD1 agrees at 8 bases. J gave up 2 bases and V 3 bases, and 3 bases lay outside the gene matches. The CDR3 runs to 15 residues. CDR1 and CDR2 (germline): LNHNV, YYDKDF (reference sequence). The CDR3 DNA sequence: TGTGCCACCAGCAGGGACAGGGTCCCTGGAAACACCATATATTTT. Its translation: CATSRDRVPGNTIYF. The full variable domain, completed using reference TRBV15 and TRBJ1-3, is DAMVIQNPRYQVTQFGKPVTLSCSQTLNHNVMYWYQQKSSQAPKLLFHYYDKDFNNEADTPDNFQSRRPNTSFCFLDIRSPGLGDTAMYLCATSRDRVPGNTIYFGEGSWLTVV.

The chain couples TRBV9 to TRBJ1-2; D is undetermined. Germline V gene data show CDR1 as SGDLS and CDR2 as YYNGEE. Deletions cut 0 bases from V and 7 bases from J, with 10 bases between. The CDR3 totals 13 residues. CDR3 DNA sequence: TGTGCCAGCAGCGTAGCAAGGGAGGGTGGCTACACCTTC. Protein sequence: CASSVAREGGYTF.

This chain joins TRBV7-6 and TRBJ2-1; TRBD1 matches at 8 bases. This CDR3 contains 13 residues. The V and J ends lost 5 bases and 9 bases, in that order; junction bases with no gene match: 6. The germline gives CDR1 SGHVS, CDR2 FNYEAQ. The CDR3, as DNA: TGTGCCAGCAGCACCTGGACAGGGATTGAGCAGTTCTTC. It specifies CASSTWTGIEQFF.

The chain uses TRBV7-2 and TRBJ2-2; D might be TRBD1 (6 bases). Germline CDR1 and CDR2: SGHTA and FQGNSA. V dropped 6 bases and J dropped 4 bases, with 9 bases sitting between them. This CDR3 has 13 residues. CDR3 in DNA: TGTGCCAGCAGGGCAGGGGTCACCGGGGAGCTGTTTTTT. Residues: CASRAGVTGELFF.

In this sample, this clonotype turned up many times. The chain is built from TRBV5-1 and TRBJ2-4, with a tentative D call TRBD2 (6 bases). CDR1 is SGHRS and CDR2 is YFSETQ in the germline V gene. With 0 bases removed from V and 10 bases from J, the gap between germline ends came to 20 bases. The CDR3 has 16 residues. CDR3 coding DNA: TGCGCCAGCAGCTTGGGACTCCGGGACTCCGGAGGAATTCAGTACTTC. Encoded protein: CASSLGLRDSGGIQYF.

The table lists this clonotype with a few counts. V gene TRBV7-2 combines with J gene TRBJ2-3, with D uncertain. The germline gives CDR1 SGHTA, CDR2 FQGNSA. CDR3 size: 12 residues. V dropped 6 bases and J dropped 2 bases, with 6 bases sitting between them. The CDR3 protein is CASRTNTDTQYF. The CDR3 DNA follows: TGTGCCAGCAGGACAAACACAGATACGCAGTATTTT.

V is TRBV7-8 and J is TRBJ2-6; D is unresolved. Trimming left V 5 bases short and J 1 base short, with 12 bases between. The CDR3 covers 16 residues. Germline V CDR1 and CDR2: SGHVS, FQNEAQ. The CDR3 DNA reads as TGTGCCAGCAGCGCTCTACCGGTGTCTGGGGCCAACGTCCTGACTTTC. Residues: CASSALPVSGANVLTF.

The chain couples TRBV14 to TRBJ2-7; 10 nucleotides align to TRBD1. This CDR3 is built from 13 residues. Germline-derived CDR1 and CDR2 are SGHDN and FVKESK. Trimming took 4 bases from V and 12 from J; bases not matched to a gene: 9. As DNA, the CDR3 is TGTGCCAGCAGCCTAGACGGGACAGGGGTCCCGTACGTC. Translating it yields CASSLDGTGVPYV.

The rearrangement uses TRBV9 and TRBJ1-5; no reliable D call. CDR1 and CDR2 from the germline V gene are SGDLS and YYNGEE. The ends were cut back, 2 bases at V and 5 bases at J, with 8 bases in the middle. This CDR3 region has 13 residues. The CDR3: CASSVSGYQPQHF. In nucleotides, the CDR3 is TGTGCCAGCAGCGTGAGCGGCTATCAGCCCCAGCATTTT.

The V gene is TRBV7-9, the J gene TRBJ2-1, with D possibly TRBD1 on 5 matching bases. CDR3 size: 12 residues. Germline CDR1 SEHNR, CDR2 FQNEAQ (reference sequence). V was cut by 1 base and J by 13 bases, with 11 bases left in between. CDR3 region: CASSLGQGRQFF. In nucleotides, the CDR3 is TGTGCCAGCAGCTTAGGCCAGGGCCGCCAGTTCTTC.

The chain joins TRBV7-2 to TRBJ2-7; 7 bases are shared with TRBD1. The CDR3 covers 17 residues. V gave up 6 bases and J gave up 0 bases; unmatched junction bases: 14. Germline loops: CDR1 SGHTA, CDR2 FQGNSA. The CDR3 is CASSSWPIRQGSYEQYF. The CDR3 DNA follows: TGTGCCAGCAGTAGTTGGCCCATCAGACAGGGCTCCTACGAGCAGTACTTC. The whole variable domain, remainder taken from reference TRBV7-2 and TRBJ2-7, is GAGVSQSPSNKVTEKGKDVELRCDPISGHTALYWYRQSLGQGLEFLIYFQGNSAPDKSGLPSDRFSAERTGGSVSTLTIQRTQQEDSAVYLCASSSWPIRQGSYEQYFGPGTRLTVT.

This chain links TRBV7-3 with TRBJ2-2; 7 positions agree with TRBD2. Per the germline V gene, CDR1 is SGHTA and CDR2 is FQGTGA. CDR3 length: 17 amino acids. The junction had 13 bases not matched to a gene; V was cut back by 4 bases and J by 5 bases. Written as DNA, the CDR3 is TGTGCCAGCAGCTCCCGGGGAGGGACGCCAACGACCGGGGAGCTGTTTTTT. As protein: CASSSRGGTPTTGELFF.